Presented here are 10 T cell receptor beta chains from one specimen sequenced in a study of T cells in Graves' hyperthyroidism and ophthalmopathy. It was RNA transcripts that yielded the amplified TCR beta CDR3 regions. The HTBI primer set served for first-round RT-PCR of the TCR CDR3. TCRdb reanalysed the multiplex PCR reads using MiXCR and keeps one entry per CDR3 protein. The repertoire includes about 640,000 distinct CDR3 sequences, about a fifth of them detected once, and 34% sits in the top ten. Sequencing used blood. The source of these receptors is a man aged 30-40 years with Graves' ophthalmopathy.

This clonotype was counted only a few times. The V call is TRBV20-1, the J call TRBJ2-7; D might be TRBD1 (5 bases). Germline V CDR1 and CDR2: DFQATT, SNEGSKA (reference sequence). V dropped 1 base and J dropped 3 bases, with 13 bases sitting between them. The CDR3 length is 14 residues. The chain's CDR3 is CSARGGRTLYEQYF. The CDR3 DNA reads TGCAGTGCTAGAGGGGGCAGGACCCTCTACGAGCAGTACTTC.

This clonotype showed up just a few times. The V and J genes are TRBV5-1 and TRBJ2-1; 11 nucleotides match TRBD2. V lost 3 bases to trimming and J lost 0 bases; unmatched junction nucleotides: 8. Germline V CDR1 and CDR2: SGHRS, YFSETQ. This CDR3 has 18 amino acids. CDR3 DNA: TGCGCCAGCAGCTCTGGGACTAGCGGTACGAGCTCCTACAATGAGCAGTTCTTC. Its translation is CASSSGTSGTSSYNEQFF.

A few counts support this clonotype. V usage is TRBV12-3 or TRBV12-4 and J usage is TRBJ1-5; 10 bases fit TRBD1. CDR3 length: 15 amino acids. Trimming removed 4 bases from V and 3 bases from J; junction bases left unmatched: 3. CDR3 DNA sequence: TGTGCCAGCAGTTGGGACAGGGGAAACAATCAGCCCCAGCATTTT. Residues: CASSWDRGNNQPQHF.

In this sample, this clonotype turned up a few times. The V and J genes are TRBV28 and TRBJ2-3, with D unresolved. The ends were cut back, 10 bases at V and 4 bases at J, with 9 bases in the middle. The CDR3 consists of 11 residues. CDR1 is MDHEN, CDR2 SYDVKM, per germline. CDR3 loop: CATQWADTQYF. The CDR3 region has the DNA TGTGCCACCCAGTGGGCAGATACGCAGTATTTT.

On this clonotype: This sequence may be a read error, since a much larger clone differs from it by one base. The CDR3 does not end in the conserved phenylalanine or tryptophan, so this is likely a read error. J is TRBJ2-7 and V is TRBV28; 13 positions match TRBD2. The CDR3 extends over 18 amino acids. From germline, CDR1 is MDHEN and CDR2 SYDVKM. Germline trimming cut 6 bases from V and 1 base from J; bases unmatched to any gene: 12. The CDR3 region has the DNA TGTGCCAGCAGCCCACTAGCGGGAGGGCCGTCGGAATCCTACGAGCAGTACCTC. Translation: CASSPLAGGPSESYEQYL.

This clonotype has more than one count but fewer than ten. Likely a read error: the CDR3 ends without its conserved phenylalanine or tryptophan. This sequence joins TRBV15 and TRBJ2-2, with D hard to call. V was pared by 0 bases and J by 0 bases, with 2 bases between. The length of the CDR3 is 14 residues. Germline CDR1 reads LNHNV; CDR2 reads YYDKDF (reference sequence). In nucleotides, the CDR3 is TGTGCCACCAGCAGAGAACCGAACACCGGGGAGCTGTTTCTT. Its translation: CATSREPNTGELFL.

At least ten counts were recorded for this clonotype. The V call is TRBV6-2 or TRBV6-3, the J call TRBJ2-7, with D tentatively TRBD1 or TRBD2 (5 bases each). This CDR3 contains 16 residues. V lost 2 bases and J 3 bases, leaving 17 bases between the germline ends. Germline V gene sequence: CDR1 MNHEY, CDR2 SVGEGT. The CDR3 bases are TGTGCCAGCAGTTACCGCGAACGGGACCCCGGCTACGAGCAGTACTTC. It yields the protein CASSYRERDPGYEQYF.

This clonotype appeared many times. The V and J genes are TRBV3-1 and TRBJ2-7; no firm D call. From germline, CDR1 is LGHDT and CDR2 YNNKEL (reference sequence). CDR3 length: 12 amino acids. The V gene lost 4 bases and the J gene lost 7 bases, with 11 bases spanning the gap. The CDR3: CASSRPPGEQYF. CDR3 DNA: TGTGCCAGCAGCCGGCCCCCCGGTGAGCAGTACTTC.

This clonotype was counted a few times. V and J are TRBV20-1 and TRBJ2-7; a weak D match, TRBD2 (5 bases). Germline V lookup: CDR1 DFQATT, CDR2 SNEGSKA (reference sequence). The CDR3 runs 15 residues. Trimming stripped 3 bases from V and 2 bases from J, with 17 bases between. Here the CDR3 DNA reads TGCAGTGCTAGCCGCAACCAGCGGACCGCCTACGAGCAGTACTTC. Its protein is CSASRNQRTAYEQYF.

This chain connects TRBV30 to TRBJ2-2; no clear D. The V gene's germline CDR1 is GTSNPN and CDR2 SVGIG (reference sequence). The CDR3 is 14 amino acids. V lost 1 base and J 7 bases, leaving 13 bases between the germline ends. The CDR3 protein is CAWSDPLMNGELFF. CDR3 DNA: TGTGCCTGGAGTGACCCACTGATGAACGGGGAGCTGTTTTTT.